This T cell receptor (beta chain) was observed in a study of blood T cell repertoires in COVID-19. Overall study context: Samples taken during acute and convalescent COVID-19 were collected in the United States, Italy and Spain. Sources were T cells, B-cell-depleted T cells, or PBMCs; the material itself was cDNA or gDNA.

Source study methods: Amplification from reference gene primers served as the basis for estimated nucleated cell counts. Method: immunoSEQ multiplex PCR; TCRdb's copy keeps in-frame clones and lacks some. Clone size and V and J calls were adopted from that table, with D and trimming inferred from the DNA. The table has 150,000 to 170,000 clones, about 86% seen once. This receptor was taken from a woman aged 60-75 years with acute or convalescent COVID-19. The sample comprised peripheral blood.

For the CDR3, the DNA is TGTGCCAGCAGTCGAAACGGAGGGAACACCGGGGAGCTGTTTTTT. This encodes CASSRNGGNTGELFF. The chain has TRBV11-3 and TRBJ2-2, with D perhaps TRBD2 (5 bases). Trimming took 6 bases from V and 1 from J, leaving 12 bases between them. Per germline, CDR1 SGHNT and CDR2 YENEEA. There are 15 residues in the CDR3.